A few counts support the clone carrying this TCR beta chain. Its antigen is not identified. CDR3 length equals 13 residues. Germline V gene lookup returns CDR1 MNHNY and CDR2 SVGAGI (reference sequence). The V end was cut by 10 bases, the J end by 4 bases, with 16 bases between. Molecules of cDNA were individually given unique molecular identifiers that were attached to them. TCRdb independently ran MiXCR on the 5' RACE reads; one entry per CDR3 protein. The table lists about 70,000 distinct CDR3 sequences, 5% of them singletons. This record comes from a study of early T cells in non-severe SARS-CoV-2 infection. Study-wide points: Reliance on VDJdb matching favored anti-spike CD8 responses; private and CD4 specificities were missed.

This rearrangement joins TRBV6-6 to TRBJ1-1; D call uncertain. This clonotype originated in an adult who was a healthcare worker with PCR-confirmed SARS-CoV-2 infection or an uninfected control (not recorded which). The specimen comprised whole blood, sampled at baseline. CDR3 amino acids: CATTQGRGTEAFF. The CDR3 coding sequence is TGTGCCACCACCCAAGGGCGAGGCACTGAAGCTTTCTTT.